Sequencing of this TCR beta chain was carried out in a study of blood T cell repertoires in COVID-19 (dated by TCRdb to the early 2020s). As for the study more broadly: The collaborator samples originated in the United States, Italy and Spain and spanned the acute and convalescent phases of COVID-19. The material from the prospective study consisted of cDNA or gDNA derived from T cells, B-cell-depleted T cells, or PBMCs. Subjects who had been exposed to COVID-19, were actively infected with it, or had recovered from it provided the deeply sampled blood TCRbeta repertoires that made up the dataset. The repertoires were released in a freely available public database meant as a resource for research on the immune response to SARS-CoV-2. The samples were drawn from two sources: the first 160 participants of the ongoing ImmuneRACE study, and 950 to 1,500 subjects contributed by 6 global collaborators. Nearly every sample came with metadata listing a de-identified subject ID, COVID-19 status, age in years and sex. Where available, HLA class I and class II types were obtained from metadata supplied by the sample provider rather than from assay-based typing. General conclusions and limits of the study: The quantity of clinical and demographic metadata differed by source and by participant and was supplied without curation.

TCRbeta CDR3 regions were amplified from genomic DNA by means of the immunoSEQ Assay, a bias-controlled multiplex PCR. Processing in the source paper ran as follows. The number of nucleated cells in each sample was estimated by amplification of reference gene primers within the assay. Sequence reads were collapsed and filtered to measure the absolute abundance of every unique TCRbeta CDR3 rearrangement. For each sample, productive Simpson clonality was calculated as the square root of Simpson's diversity index over productive rearrangements. TCRdb obtained this table from immuneACCESS and retained in-frame rearrangements with V and J assigned. These tables miss some clones; where compared with another copy, unresolved V genes account for less than half of the shortfall, and the remainder is unexplained. V, J and clone size derive from that table, while D and trimming were established from the DNA sequence. The sample profile shows roughly 70,000 clones; around 67% of them were found once. The top ten hold over 20% of the sample.

The collaborating institutions used their own protocols to collect whole blood in K2EDTA tubes. For TCRbeta analysis, collaborators shipped samples in one of three forms: frozen whole blood, isolated PBMCs, or DNA extracted from either of those sample types. On this clone: Its target antigen remains unknown. No clone much larger than this one lies a single base away; base qualities are absent.

For CDR1 and CDR2, the germline V gene lists SGHTA and FQGNSA. V loses 2 bases, J loses 3 bases, and the germline ends lie 7 bases apart. From the cysteine up to the phenylalanine, the CDR3 has a length of 13 residues. Only the CDR3 portion is preserved as DNA: 39 bases, with reading frame beginning at the first base. The sample taken for sequencing was peripheral blood. The source of this sequence is a man between 60 and 75 years old with acute or convalescent COVID-19. The sequence joins TRBV7-2 to TRBJ2-5, with the D gene uncertain. The sequenced DNA: TGTGCCAGCAGCTTACCCCCCAAAGAGACCCAGTACTTC. Its coded protein is CASSLPPKETQYF.